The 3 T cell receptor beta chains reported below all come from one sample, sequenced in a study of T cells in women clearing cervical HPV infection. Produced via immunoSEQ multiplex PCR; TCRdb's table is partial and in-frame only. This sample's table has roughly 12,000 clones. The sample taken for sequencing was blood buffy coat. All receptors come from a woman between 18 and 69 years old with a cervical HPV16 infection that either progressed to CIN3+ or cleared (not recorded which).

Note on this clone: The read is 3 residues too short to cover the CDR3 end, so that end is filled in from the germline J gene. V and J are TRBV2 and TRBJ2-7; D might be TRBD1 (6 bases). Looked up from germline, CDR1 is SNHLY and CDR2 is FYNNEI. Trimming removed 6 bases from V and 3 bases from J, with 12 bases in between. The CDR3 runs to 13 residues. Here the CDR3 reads CASSRGFGYEQYF. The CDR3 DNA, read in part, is TGTGCCAGCAGCAGGGGATTTGGCTACGAG.

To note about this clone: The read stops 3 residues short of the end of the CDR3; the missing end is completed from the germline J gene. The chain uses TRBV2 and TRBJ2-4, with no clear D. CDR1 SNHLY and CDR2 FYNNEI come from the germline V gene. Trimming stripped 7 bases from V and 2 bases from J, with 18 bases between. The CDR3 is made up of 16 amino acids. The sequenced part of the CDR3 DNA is TGTGCCAGCACGTTCGAGGTTGGTTTTTCCAAAAACATT. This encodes CASTFEVGFSKNI. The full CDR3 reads CASTFEVGFSKNIQYF.

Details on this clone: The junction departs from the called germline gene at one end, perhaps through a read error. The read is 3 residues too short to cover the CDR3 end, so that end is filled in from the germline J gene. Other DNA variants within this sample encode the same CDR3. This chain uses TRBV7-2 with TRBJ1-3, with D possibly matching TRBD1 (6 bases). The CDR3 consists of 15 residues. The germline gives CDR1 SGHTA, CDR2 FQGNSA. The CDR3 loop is CASSMDRYSGNTIYF. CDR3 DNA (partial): TGTGCCAGCAGCATGGACAGATACTCTGGAAACACG.